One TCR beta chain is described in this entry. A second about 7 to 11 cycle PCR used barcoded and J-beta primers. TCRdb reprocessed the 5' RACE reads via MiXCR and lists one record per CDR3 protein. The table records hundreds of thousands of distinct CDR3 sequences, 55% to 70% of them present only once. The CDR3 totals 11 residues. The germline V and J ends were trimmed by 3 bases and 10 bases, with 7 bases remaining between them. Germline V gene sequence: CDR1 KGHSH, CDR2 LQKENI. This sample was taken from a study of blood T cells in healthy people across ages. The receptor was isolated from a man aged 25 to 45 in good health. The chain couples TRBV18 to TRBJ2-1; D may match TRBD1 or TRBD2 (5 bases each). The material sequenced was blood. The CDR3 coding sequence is TGTGCCAGCTCACCCGAGGGGGAGCAGTTCTTC. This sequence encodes CASSPEGEQFF.